These T cell receptor beta chains were read from a single sample in a study of cytomegalovirus exposure and HLA in healthy donors. TCRdb's copy holds only in-frame clones and misses some; the assay was immunoSEQ multiplex PCR. The sample gives under 200,000 clones, 65% to 90% of which show up once; more than 0.25% is in the top ten. Sequenced: PBMCs. Receptors were obtained from a woman aged 25 to 39 in good health and CMV-seronegative. The CDR3 runs from the conserved cysteine through the conserved F or W. Each record gives: J gene, D gene, V gene, clone size, CDR3 DNA, CDR3 protein. D genes are given only for firm matches. Clone size is not always given. Where it is, it says once, few, many or a class for expanded clones.

>TRBJ2-7|NA|TRBV30|few
TGTGCCTGGAGTGAAGGGACTTACTACGAGCAGTACTTC
CAWSEGTYYEQYF
>TRBJ1-2|NA|TRBV28|NA
TGTGCCAGCAGTGAGGTCCGATATGGCTACACCTTC
CASSEVRYGYTF
>TRBJ2-7|NA|TRBV5-1|NA
TGCGCCAGCAGCTCCATTGCAGGGGTTTTCTACGAGCAGTACTTC
CASSSIAGVFYEQYF
>TRBJ2-1|NA|TRBV6-6|NA
TGTGCCAGCACCAACTCGGCGGGAAATGAGCAGTTCTTC
CASTNSAGNEQFF
>TRBJ2-7|TRBD1|TRBV7-2|NA
TGTGCCAGCAGCTTAGGTCCAGGGGGCCCCTACGAGCAGTACTTC
CASSLGPGGPYEQYF
>TRBJ1-2|TRBD1|TRBV6-6|NA
TGTGCCAGCAGTTACTCGCCAGGGGGCCCAACGAATGGCTACACCTTC
CASSYSPGGPTNGYTF
>TRBJ2-2|TRBD2|TRBV9|NA
TGTGCCAGCAGCGTAGGTGCTAGCGGGGACACCGGGGAGCTGTTTTTT
CASSVGASGDTGELFF
>TRBJ2-2|TRBD1|TRBV9|NA
TGTGCCAGCAGCGAACAGGGGTTGGCCGGGGAGCTGTTTTTT
CASSEQGLAGELFF
>TRBJ1-1|NA|TRBV5-5|once
TGTGCCAGCAGCATGGCAGTCTCTGAAGCTTTCTTT
CASSMAVSEAFF
>TRBJ2-7|NA|TRBV6-1|NA
TGTGCCAGCAGTGAAAGATACAGGGACCTCTACGAGCAGTACTTC
CASSERYRDLYEQYF
>TRBJ2-1|TRBD2|TRBV5-6|NA
TGTGCCAGCAGCTTGGATTTTAGCGGGATCGATGAGCAGTTCTTC
CASSLDFSGIDEQFF
>TRBJ2-1|NA|TRBV5-1|NA
TGCGCCAGCAGCCCTTCCCCCGGGGGGCCCTACAATGAGCAGTTCTTC
CASSPSPGGPYNEQFF
>TRBJ2-4|TRBD2|TRBV28|NA
TGTGCCAGCAGTTCCAATAGCGGGAGGGCCCTGAACATTCAGTACTTC
CASSSNSGRALNIQYF
>TRBJ2-1|TRBD2|TRBV10-1|NA
TGCGCCAGCAGCGCCAGCGGGGGGGCGCGGTACAATGAGCAGTTCTTC
CASSASGGARYNEQFF
>TRBJ2-1|TRBD2|TRBV7-3|NA
TGTGCCAGCAGCCCGACTAGCGGGGGTATCTATGAGCAGTTCTTC
CASSPTSGGIYEQFF
>TRBJ2-3|TRBD1|TRBV7-3|NA
TGTGCCAGCAGCTTAGGACAGGCGACAGATACGCAGTATTTT
CASSLGQATDTQYF
>TRBJ1-6|NA|TRBV5-1|NA
TGCGCCAGCAGCTTGGAGGACAGCCGAAATTCACCCCTCCACTTT
CASSLEDSRNSPLHF
>TRBJ2-5|TRBD1|TRBV18|NA
TGTGCCAGCTCACCCCAATTAACCGGGACAGGGATGTTCGAGACCCAGTACTTC
CASSPQLTGTGMFETQYF
>TRBJ1-2|NA|TRBV2|NA
TGTGCCAGCAGTGTCCAGGTGTCCTATGGCTACACCTTC
CASSVQVSYGYTF
>TRBJ1-2|TRBD1|TRBV5-6|NA
TGTGCCAGCTCCGAAATAGGGACAGCCCACCAGATTCTTTATGGCTACACCTTC
CASSEIGTAHQILYGYTF
>TRBJ2-7|NA|TRBV28|NA
TGTGCCAGCAGTTCCCTCAGGGGATTCGACGAGCAGTACTTC
CASSSLRGFDEQYF
>TRBJ1-6|NA|TRBV11-3|NA
TGTGCCAGCAGCTTACCGTTCCAGGGAGGATCACCCCTCCACTTT
CASSLPFQGGSPLHF
>TRBJ2-5|TRBD2|TRBV7-6|NA
TGTGCCAGCAGTCGGACTAGCGGGAGGGAAGAGACCCAGTACTTC
CASSRTSGREETQYF
>TRBJ1-4|NA|TRBV14|NA
TGTGCCAGCAGCCAAGTTCTAGGGGGAAGTGAAAAACTGTTTTTT
CASSQVLGGSEKLFF
>TRBJ2-2|NA|TRBV6-5|NA
TGTGCCAGTCGTTGGAGAACCGGGGAGCTGTTTTTT
CASRWRTGELFF
>TRBJ1-2|NA|TRBV7-2|NA
TGTGCCAGCAGCTCGGGAGTTGGCTATGGCTACACCTTC
CASSSGVGYGYTF
>TRBJ2-2|NA|TRBV4-1|NA
TGCGCCAGCAGCCAACCGTCGGGCACCGGGGAGCTGTTTTTT
CASSQPSGTGELFF
>TRBJ1-1|TRBD1|TRBV6-5|NA
TGTGCCAGCAGTTACCCCGGGACAGGGGTGGCTTTCTTT
CASSYPGTGVAFF
>TRBJ2-1|NA|TRBV13|NA
TGTGCCAGCAGCTTAGAAGGGGGTATCTACAATGAGCAGTTCTTC
CASSLEGGIYNEQFF
>TRBJ2-1|NA|TRBV9|once
TGTGCCAGCAGCGTAGGTGGGGGCCTTGAGCAGTTCTTC
CASSVGGGLEQFF